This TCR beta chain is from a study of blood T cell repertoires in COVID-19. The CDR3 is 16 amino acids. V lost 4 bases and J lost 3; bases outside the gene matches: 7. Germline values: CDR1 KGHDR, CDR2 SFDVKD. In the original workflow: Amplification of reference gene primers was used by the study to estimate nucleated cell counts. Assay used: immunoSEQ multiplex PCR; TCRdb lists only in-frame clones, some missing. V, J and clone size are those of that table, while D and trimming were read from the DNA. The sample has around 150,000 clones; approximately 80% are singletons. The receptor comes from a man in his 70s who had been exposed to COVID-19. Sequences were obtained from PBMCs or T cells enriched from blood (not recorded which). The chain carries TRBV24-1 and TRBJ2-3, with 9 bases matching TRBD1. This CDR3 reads CATSDLDRGYTDTQYF. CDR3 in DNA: TGTGCCACCAGTGACCTGGACAGGGGCTATACAGATACGCAGTATTTT.